This T cell receptor beta chain derives from a study of control samples from healthy donors and cancer patients. Germline CDR1 is SGHTA and CDR2 is FQGNSA. This CDR3 contains 17 residues. The V segment lost 1 base and the J segment 2 bases; nucleotides outside the gene matches: 6. Some clones are missing from TCRdb's copy, which holds only in-frame ones; the method was immunoSEQ multiplex PCR. Among around 90,000 clones listed, approximately 87% were seen once. This clone was detected once. The sequence derives from a woman in her forties in good health. This rearrangement joins TRBV7-2 to TRBJ1-5; 9 positions match TRBD1. Sequencing was performed on blood. CDR3 loop: CASSLVWGQGGNQPQHF. The CDR3 DNA reads as TGTGCCAGCAGCTTAGTCTGGGGACAGGGTGGCAATCAGCCCCAGCATTTT.